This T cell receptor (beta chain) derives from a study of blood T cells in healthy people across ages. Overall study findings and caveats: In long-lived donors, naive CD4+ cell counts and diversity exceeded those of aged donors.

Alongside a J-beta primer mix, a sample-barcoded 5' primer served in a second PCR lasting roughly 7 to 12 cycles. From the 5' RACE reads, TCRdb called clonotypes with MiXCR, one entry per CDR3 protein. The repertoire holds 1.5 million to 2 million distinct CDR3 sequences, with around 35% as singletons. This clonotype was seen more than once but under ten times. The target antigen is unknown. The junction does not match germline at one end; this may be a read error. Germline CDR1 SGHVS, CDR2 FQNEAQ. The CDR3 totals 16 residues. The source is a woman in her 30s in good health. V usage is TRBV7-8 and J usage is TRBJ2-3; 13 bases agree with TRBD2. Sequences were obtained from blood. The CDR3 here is CASSHGLAGVVDTQYF. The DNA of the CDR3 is TGTGCCAGCAGCCACGGACTAGCGGGAGTTGTAGATACTCAGTATTTT.